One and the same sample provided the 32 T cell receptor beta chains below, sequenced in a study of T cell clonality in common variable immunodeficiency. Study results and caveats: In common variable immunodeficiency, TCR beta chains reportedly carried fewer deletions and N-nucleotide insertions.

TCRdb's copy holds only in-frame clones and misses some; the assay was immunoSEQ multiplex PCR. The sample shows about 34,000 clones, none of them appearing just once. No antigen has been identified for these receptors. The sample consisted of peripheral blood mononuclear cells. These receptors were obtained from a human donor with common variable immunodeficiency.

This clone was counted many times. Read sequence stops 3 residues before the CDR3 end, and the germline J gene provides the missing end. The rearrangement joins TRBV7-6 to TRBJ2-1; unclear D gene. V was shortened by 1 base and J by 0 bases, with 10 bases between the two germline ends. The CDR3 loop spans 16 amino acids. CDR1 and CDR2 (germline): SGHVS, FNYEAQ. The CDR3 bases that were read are TGTGCCAGCAGCTTAGATCCATCCAGCTCCTACAATGAG. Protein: CASSLDPSSSYNE. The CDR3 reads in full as CASSLDPSSSYNEQFF.

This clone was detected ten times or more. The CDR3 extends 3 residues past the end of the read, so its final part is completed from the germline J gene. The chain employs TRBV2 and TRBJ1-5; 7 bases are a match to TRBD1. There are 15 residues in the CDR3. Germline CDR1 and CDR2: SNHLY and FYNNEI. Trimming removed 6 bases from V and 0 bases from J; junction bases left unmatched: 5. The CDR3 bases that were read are TGTGCCAGCAGAGCGGGACAGCATAGCAATCAGCCC. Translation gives CASRAGQHSNQP. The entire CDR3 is CASRAGQHSNQPQHF.

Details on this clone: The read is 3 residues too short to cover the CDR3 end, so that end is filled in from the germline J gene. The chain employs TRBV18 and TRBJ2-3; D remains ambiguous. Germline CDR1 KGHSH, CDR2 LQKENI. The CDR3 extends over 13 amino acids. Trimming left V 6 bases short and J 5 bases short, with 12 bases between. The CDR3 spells CASSQTGQDTQYF. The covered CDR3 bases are TGTGCCAGCTCCCAGACGGGTCAAGATACG.

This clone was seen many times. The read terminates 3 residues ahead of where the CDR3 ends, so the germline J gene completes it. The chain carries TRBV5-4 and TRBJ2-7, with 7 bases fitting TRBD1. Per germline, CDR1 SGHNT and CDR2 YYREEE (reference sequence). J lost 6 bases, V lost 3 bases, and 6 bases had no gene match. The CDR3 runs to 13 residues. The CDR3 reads CASSSGTVSEQYF. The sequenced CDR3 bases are TGTGCCAGCAGCTCCGGGACAGTCTCCGAG.

The part of the CDR3 DNA that was read is TGTGCCAGCAACCTAGGACAGGGTAGAACTGAA. It specifies CASNLGQGRTE. The full CDR3 protein reads CASNLGQGRTEAFF. The rearrangement joins TRBV5-6 to TRBJ1-1, with TRBD1 identical over 8 bases. The CDR3 extends 3 residues past the end of the read, so its final part is completed from the germline J gene. Germline CDR1 reads SGHDT; CDR2 reads YYEEEE. This CDR3 spans 14 amino acids. Trimming removed 6 bases from V and 5 bases from J; junction bases left unmatched: 9.

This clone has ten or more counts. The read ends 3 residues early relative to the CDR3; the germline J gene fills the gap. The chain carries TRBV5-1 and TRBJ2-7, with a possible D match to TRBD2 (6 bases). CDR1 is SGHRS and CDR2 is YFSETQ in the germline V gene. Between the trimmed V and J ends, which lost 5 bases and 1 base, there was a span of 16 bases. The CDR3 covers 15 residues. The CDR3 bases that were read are TGCGCCAGCAGTGAGGCGGGGCAGGGTTCCTACGAG. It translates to CASSEAGQGSYE. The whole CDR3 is CASSEAGQGSYEQYF.

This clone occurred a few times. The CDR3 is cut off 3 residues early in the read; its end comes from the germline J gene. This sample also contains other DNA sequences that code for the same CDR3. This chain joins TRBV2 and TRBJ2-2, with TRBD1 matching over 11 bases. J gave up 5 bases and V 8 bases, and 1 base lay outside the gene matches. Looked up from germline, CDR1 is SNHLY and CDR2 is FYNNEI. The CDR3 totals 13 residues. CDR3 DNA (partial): TGTGCCAGCCGGGACAGGGGGACCGGGGAG. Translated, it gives CASRDRGTGE. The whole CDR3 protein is CASRDRGTGELFF. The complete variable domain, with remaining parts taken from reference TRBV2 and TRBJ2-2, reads EPEVTQTPSHQVTQMGQEVILRCVPISNHLYFYWYRQILGQKVEFLVSFYNNEISEKSEIFDDQFSVERPDGSNFTLKIRSTKLEDSAMYFCASRDRGTGELFFGEGSRLTVL.

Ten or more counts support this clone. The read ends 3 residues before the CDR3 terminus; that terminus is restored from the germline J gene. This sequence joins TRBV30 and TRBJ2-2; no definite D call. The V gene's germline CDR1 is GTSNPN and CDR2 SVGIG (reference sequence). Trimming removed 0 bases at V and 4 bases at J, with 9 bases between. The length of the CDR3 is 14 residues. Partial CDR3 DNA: TGTGCCTGGAGTGTATTTCTGGCCACCGGGGAG. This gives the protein CAWSVFLATGE. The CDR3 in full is CAWSVFLATGELFF.

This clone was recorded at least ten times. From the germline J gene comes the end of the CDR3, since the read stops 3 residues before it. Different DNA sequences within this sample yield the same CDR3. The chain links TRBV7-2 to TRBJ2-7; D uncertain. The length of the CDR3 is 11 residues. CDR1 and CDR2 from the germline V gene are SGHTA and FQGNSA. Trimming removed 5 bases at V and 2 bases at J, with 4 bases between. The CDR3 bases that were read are TGTGCCAGCAGCGGCACCTACGAG. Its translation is CASSGTYE. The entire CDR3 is CASSGTYEQYF.

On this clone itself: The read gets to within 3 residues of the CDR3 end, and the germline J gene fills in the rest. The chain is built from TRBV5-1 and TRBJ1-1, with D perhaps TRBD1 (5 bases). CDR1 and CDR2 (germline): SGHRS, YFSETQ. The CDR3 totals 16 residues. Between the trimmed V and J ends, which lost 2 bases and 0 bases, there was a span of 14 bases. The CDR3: CASSFAPGVMNTEAFF. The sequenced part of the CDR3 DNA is TGCGCCAGCAGCTTCGCCCCGGGGGTGATGAACACTGAA.

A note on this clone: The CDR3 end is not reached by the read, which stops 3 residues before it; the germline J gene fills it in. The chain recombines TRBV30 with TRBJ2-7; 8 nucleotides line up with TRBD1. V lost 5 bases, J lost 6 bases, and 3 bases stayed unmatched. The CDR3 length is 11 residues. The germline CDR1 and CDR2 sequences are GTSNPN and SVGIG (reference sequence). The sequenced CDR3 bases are TGTGCCTGGTCGACAGGGGTCGAG. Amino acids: CAWSTGVE. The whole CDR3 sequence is CAWSTGVEQYF.

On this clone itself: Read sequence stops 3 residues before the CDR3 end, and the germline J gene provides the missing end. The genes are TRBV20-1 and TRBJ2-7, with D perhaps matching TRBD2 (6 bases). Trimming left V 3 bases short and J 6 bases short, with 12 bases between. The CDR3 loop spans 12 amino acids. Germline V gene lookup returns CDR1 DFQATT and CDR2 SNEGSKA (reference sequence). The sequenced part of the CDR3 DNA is TGCAGTGCTAGGGGCCGGGGAGGCGAG. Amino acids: CSARGRGGE. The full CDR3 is CSARGRGGEQYF.

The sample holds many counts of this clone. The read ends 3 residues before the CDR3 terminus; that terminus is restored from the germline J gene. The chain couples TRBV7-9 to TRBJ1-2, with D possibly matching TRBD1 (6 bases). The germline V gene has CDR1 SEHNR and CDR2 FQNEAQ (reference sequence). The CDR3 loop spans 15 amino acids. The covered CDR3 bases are TGTGCCAGCAGCTCTAACAAACAGGGTCCTATAGGC. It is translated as CASSSNKQGPIG. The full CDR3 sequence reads CASSSNKQGPIGYTF.

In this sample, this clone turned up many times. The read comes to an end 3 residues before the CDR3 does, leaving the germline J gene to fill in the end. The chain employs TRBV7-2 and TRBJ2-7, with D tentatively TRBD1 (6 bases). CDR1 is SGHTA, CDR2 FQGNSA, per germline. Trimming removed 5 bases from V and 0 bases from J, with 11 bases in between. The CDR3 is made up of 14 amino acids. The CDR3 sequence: CASSPQGISYEQYF. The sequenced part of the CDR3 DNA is TGTGCCAGCAGCCCGCAGGGGATCTCCTACGAG.

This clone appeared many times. The CDR3 protein is CASTPLAIYEQYF. The part of the CDR3 DNA that was read is TGTGCCAGCACCCCTTTGGCCATCTACGAG. V is TRBV7-9 and J is TRBJ2-7; no firm D call. The read finishes 3 residues shy of the CDR3 end, and the germline J gene is used to complete it. Germline V lookup: CDR1 SEHNR, CDR2 FQNEAQ (reference sequence). The germline V and J ends were trimmed by 7 bases and 3 bases, with 13 bases remaining between them. The CDR3 totals 13 residues.

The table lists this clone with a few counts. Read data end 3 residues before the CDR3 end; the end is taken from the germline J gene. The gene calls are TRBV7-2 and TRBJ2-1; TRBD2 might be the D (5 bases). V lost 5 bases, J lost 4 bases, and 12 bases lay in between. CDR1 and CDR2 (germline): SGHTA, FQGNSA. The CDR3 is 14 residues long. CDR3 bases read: TGTGCCAGCAGCATCAAGCGGAGATACAATGAG. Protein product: CASSIKRRYNE. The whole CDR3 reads CASSIKRRYNEQFF.

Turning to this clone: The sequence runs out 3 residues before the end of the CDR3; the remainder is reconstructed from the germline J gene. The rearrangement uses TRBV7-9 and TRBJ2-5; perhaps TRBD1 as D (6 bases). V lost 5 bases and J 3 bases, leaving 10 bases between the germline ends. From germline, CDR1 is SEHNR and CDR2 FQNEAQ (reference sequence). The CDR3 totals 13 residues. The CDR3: CASSPGVEETQYF. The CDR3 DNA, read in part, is TGTGCCAGCAGCCCAGGGGTGGAAGAGACC.

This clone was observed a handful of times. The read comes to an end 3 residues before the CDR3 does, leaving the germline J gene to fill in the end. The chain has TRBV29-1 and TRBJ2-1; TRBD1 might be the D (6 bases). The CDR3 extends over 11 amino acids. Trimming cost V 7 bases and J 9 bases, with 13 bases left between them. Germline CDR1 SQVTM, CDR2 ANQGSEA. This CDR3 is CSGTRGPEQFF. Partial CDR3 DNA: TGCAGCGGGACCAGGGGTCCTGAG.

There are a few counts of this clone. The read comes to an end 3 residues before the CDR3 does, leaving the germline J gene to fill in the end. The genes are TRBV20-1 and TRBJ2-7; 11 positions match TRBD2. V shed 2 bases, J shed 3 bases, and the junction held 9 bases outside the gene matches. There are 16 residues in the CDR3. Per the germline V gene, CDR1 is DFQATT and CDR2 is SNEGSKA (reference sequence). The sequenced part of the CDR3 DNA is TGCAGTGCTAGAAATTATGGGACTAGCGGCCTCTACGAG. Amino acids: CSARNYGTSGLYE. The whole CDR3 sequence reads CSARNYGTSGLYEQYF.

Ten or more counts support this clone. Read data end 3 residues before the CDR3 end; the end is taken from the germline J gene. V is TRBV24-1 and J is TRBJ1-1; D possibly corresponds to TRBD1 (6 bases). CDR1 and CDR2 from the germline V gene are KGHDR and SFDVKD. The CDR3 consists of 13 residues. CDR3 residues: CATANKNREEAFF. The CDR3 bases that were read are TGTGCCACCGCAAATAAAAACAGGGAGGAG.

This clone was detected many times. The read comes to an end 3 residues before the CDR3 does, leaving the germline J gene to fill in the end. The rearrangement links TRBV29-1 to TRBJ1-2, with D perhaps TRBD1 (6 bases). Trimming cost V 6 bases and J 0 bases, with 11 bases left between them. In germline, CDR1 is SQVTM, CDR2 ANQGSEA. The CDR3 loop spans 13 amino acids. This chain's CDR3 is CSVDSKANYGYTF. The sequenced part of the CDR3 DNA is TGCAGCGTGGACAGTAAAGCTAACTATGGC. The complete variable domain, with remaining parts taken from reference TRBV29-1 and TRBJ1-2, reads SAVISQKPSRDICQRGTSLTIQCQVDSQVTMMFWYRQQPGQSLTLIATANQGSEATYESGFVIDKFPISRPNLTFSTLTVSNMSPEDSSIYLCSVDSKANYGYTFGSGTRLTVV.

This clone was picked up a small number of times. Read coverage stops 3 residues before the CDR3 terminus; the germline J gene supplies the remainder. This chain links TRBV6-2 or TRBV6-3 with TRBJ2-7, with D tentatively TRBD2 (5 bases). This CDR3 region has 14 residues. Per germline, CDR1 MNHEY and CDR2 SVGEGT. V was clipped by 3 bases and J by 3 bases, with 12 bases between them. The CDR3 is CASSYVSGLYEQYF. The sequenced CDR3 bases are TGTGCCAGCAGTTATGTGAGCGGACTCTACGAG.

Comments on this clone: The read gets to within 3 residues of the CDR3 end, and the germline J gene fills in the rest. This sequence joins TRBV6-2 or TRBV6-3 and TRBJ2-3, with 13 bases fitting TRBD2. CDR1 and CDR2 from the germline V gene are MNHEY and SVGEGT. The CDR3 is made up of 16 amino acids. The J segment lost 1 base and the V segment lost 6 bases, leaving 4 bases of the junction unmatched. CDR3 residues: CASRGLAGRGTDTQYF. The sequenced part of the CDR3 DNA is TGTGCCAGCAGGGGACTAGCGGGGCGGGGCACAGATACG.

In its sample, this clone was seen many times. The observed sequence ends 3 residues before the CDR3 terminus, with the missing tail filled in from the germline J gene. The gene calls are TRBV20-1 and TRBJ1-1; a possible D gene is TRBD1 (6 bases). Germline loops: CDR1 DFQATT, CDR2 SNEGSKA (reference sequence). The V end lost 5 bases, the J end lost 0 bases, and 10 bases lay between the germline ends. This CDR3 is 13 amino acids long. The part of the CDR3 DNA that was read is TGCAGTGCTGAGGGGGAGGTGAACACTGAA. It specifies CSAEGEVNTE. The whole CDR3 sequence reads CSAEGEVNTEAFF.

CDR3 DNA, as far as it was read: TGTGCCAGTAGTACTCCCCTTAGCGCCGAG. It is translated as CASSTPLSAE. The whole CDR3 sequence reads CASSTPLSAEQYF. The chain couples TRBV19 to TRBJ2-7; TRBD2 is a possible D gene (5 bases). Read data end 3 residues before the CDR3 end; the end is taken from the germline J gene. Germline assignment: CDR1 LNHDA and CDR2 SQIVND (reference sequence). The V and J ends lost 4 bases and 6 bases respectively, with 13 bases between them. The CDR3 covers 13 residues. The variable domain in full, with the rest retrieved from reference TRBV19 and TRBJ2-7, is DGGITQSPKYLFRKEGQNVTLSCEQNLNHDAMYWYRQDPGQGLRLIYYSQIVNDFQKGDIAEGYSVSREKKESFPLTVTSAQKNPTAFYLCASSTPLSAEQYFGPGTRLTVT.

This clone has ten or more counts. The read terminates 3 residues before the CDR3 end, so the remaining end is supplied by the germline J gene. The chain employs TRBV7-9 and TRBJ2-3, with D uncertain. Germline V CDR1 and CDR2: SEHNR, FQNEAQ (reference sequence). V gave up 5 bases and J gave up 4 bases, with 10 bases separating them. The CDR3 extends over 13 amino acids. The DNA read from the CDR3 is TGTGCCAGCAGCCCCCCTGTTGCAGATACG. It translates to CASSPPVADT. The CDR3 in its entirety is CASSPPVADTQYF. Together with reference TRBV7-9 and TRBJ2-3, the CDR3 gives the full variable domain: DTGVSQNPRHKITKRGQNVTFRCDPISEHNRLYWYRQTLGQGPEFLTYFQNEAQLEKSRLLSDRFSAERPKGSFSTLEIQRTEQGDSAMYLCASSPPVADTQYFGPGTRLTVL.

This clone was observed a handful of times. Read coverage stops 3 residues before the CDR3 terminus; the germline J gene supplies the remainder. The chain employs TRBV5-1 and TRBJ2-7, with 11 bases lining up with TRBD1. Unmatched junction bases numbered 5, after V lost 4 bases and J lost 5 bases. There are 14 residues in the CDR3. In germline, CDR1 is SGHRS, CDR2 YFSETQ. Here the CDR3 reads CASSPDRGRHEQYF. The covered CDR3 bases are TGCGCCAGCAGCCCGGACAGGGGGCGACACGAG.

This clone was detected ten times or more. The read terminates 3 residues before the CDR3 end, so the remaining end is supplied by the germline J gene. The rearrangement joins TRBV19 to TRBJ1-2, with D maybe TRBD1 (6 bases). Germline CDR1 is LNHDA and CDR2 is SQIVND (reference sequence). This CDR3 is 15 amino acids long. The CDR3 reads CASTLAVGTWFGYTF. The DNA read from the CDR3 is TGTGCCAGTACCCTCGCAGTGGGGACATGGTTCGGC.

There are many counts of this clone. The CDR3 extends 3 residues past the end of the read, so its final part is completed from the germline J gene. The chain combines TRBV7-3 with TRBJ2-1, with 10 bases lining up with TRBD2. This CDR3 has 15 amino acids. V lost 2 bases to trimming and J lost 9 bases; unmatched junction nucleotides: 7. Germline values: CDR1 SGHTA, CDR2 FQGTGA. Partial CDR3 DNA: TGTGCCAGCAGCTTATTGCTAGCGGGAGACGTTGAG. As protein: CASSLLLAGDVE. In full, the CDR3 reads CASSLLLAGDVEQFF.

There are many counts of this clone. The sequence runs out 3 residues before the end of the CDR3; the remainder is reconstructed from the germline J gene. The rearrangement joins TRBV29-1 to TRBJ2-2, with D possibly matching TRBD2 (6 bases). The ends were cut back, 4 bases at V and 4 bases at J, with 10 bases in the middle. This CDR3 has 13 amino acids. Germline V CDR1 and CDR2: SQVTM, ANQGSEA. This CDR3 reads CSVVGGPTGELFF. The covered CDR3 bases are TGCAGCGTTGTCGGGGGTCCCACCGGGGAG.

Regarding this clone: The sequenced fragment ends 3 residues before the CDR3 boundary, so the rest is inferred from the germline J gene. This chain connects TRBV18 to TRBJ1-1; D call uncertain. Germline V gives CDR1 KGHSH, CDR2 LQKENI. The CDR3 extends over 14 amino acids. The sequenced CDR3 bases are TGTGCCAGCTCCCTTGGATCCGGGGATAGAGAA. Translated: CASSLGSGDRE. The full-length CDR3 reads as CASSLGSGDREAFF.

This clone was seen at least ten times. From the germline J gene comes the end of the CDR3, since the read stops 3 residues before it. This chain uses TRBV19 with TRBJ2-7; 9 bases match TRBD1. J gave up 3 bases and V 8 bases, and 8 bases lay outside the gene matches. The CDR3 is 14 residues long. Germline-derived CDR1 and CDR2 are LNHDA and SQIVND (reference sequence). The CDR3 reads CASRGQGSVYEQYF. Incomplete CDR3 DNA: TGTGCCAGTCGGGGACAGGGTTCGGTCTACGAG.